A selection of T cell receptor beta chains follows, all from one sample in a study of monozygotic twins with inflammatory bowel disease. Each CDR3 protein gets one entry in TCRdb, which reprocessed the 5' RACE reads and gives no DNA. The sample totals around 140,000 distinct CDR3 sequences. Sequencing was carried out using blood. The receptors originated from a human donor with ulcerative colitis or Crohn's disease, or a healthy co-twin of an affected twin (not recorded which). CDR3s include the opening cysteine and the closing phenylalanine or tryptophan.

v_gene,j_gene,CDR3aa
TRBV10-3,TRBJ2-6,CAIRGQGLYSGANVLTF
TRBV5-1,TRBJ2-5,CASSLGLLAGVQETQYF
TRBV27,TRBJ2-7,CASSPPRGGALYEQYF
TRBV4-1,TRBJ1-5,CASSQVGTGTVDYSNQPHHF
TRBV4-3,TRBJ1-1,CASSPGEANTEAFF
TRBV20-1,TRBJ2-2,CSAREGGANTGELFF
TRBV6-1,TRBJ2-1,CASSASFRDIQWDEQFF
TRBV5-6,TRBJ2-3,CASSLLKDTQYF
TRBV3-1,TRBJ2-5,CASSQEWGRGETQYF
TRBV20-1,TRBJ2-7,CSAPILLQGEQYF
TRBV11-2,TRBJ2-7,CASSATRDRVLEQYF
TRBV24-1,TRBJ2-1,CATSLTGLREQFF
TRBV7-2,TRBJ2-3,CASSLGLRQTDTQYF
TRBV7-3,TRBJ2-1,CASSLRWRGSSYNEQFF
TRBV7-9,TRBJ1-4,CASSLTGSRTNEKLFF
TRBV27,TRBJ2-1,CASSLSPGSSYNEQFF
TRBV25-1,TRBJ2-5,CASSPGLGPQETQYF
TRBV12-3/TRBV12-4,TRBJ1-2,CASSLAQRQGYTF
TRBV12-3/TRBV12-4,TRBJ2-7,CASSPTGNEQYF
TRBV7-2,TRBJ1-6,CASSLGFVSPLHF
TRBV7-8,TRBJ2-7,CASSPVGIAISYEQYF
TRBV12-3/TRBV12-4,TRBJ1-2,CASSSHTGIGYTF
TRBV7-2,TRBJ2-1,CASSLGPGDYNEQFF
TRBV12-3/TRBV12-4,TRBJ1-1,CASSGTGAGEAFF
TRBV7-3,TRBJ2-7,CASSLGSRSSYEQYF
TRBV7-8,TRBJ2-3,CASSLAVAGITDTQYF
TRBV5-1,TRBJ1-2,CASSLARGTIALDGYTF
TRBV15,TRBJ1-3,CATSSERTDSGNTIYF
TRBV5-1,TRBJ2-5,CASSGRLGAIQETQYF
TRBV30,TRBJ2-7,CAWSGTGITYEQYF
TRBV5-1,TRBJ2-2,CASSRWRMANTGELFF
TRBV11-2,TRBJ2-3,CASSPGTSTDTQYF
TRBV12-3/TRBV12-4,TRBJ1-1,CASIDPPGTEAFF
TRBV11-2,TRBJ2-7,CASSKQVMIAGGLYEQYF
TRBV19,TRBJ2-7,CASSTRGPYEQYF
TRBV7-2,TRBJ2-7,CASSFDASPGPYEQYF
TRBV5-1,TRBJ2-3,CASMLADTQYF
TRBV11-2,TRBJ2-2,CASSSRDRSTGELFF
TRBV5-1,TRBJ2-1,CASSQVTSGEREQFF
TRBV5-1,TRBJ2-1,CASSFQDRGWNEQFF
TRBV19,TRBJ2-1,CASISDRGTTNEQFF
TRBV29-1,TRBJ1-1,CSVWDRGGNTEAFF
TRBV7-9,TRBJ1-2,CASSPFLQAQGFGYTF
TRBV18,TRBJ2-5,CASSKRLAGGQETQYF
TRBV18,TRBJ1-2,CASSRGQGEDYGYTF
TRBV18,TRBJ1-3,CASSPAGLAAGSSSGNTIYF
TRBV20-1,TRBJ1-2,CSARDTGPLRGYTF
TRBV21-1,TRBJ1-1,CASSKGSLDKGGTEAFF
TRBV20-1,TRBJ2-2,CSARDPLKGDGELFF